A single T cell receptor beta chain is shown here with its context. These data belong to a study of technical replicates of blood from a handful of donors. Germline lookup yields CDR1 SGHAT and CDR2 FQNNGV. Trimming stripped 0 bases from V and 8 bases from J, with 10 bases between. The CDR3 runs to 13 residues. The method was immunoSEQ multiplex PCR; TCRdb's version includes in-frame clones alone and lacks a portion of them. The table shows over 65,000 clones, with nearly 98% occurring only once. The TCR was taken from a human donor in good health. The chain recombines TRBV11-2 with TRBJ1-2; D gene ambiguous. Input material: T cells isolated from PBMCs. The CDR3 bases are TGTGCCAGCAGCTTAGATCGGGTGGCCGGCTACACCTTC. It is translated as CASSLDRVAGYTF.